The rows below give T cell receptor beta chains drawn from one sample of a study of blood T cells in healthy people across ages. TCRdb used MiXCR to reprocess the 5' RACE reads, holding one entry per CDR3 protein. The data contain around 710,000 distinct CDR3 sequences, roughly 47% of them seen just once; the ten biggest clones take up approximately 22%. The sample taken for sequencing was blood. The source of these receptors is a woman aged 60-75 years in good health. CDR3s include the opening cysteine and the closing phenylalanine or tryptophan. A D gene is named only where the DNA matches it firmly. Clone size, where shown, is once, few, many, or a class for clones that have expanded.

clone size: -; V gene: TRBV27; D gene: -; J gene: TRBJ2-5; CDR3 protein: CASSWDDQGTQYF
clone size: few; V gene: TRBV25-1; D gene: TRBD1; J gene: TRBJ2-5; CDR3 protein: CASSTGEETQYF
clone size: -; V gene: TRBV7-2; D gene: TRBD2; J gene: TRBJ2-5; CDR3 protein: CASSLPAGGATQYF
clone size: once; V gene: TRBV20-1; D gene: TRBD1; J gene: -; CDR3 protein: CSATTGGEWCEQYF
clone size: -; V gene: TRBV7-3; D gene: TRBD1; J gene: TRBJ1-1; CDR3 protein: CASSPRQGVGDMNTEAFF
clone size: -; V gene: TRBV6-4; D gene: TRBD1; J gene: TRBJ2-1; CDR3 protein: CASSVRTGSYNEQFF
clone size: few; V gene: TRBV9; D gene: -; J gene: TRBJ1-2; CDR3 protein: CASSVGLGMGGYTF
clone size: -; V gene: TRBV12-3/TRBV12-4; D gene: -; J gene: TRBJ2-1; CDR3 protein: CASSCLSGDEQFF
clone size: few; V gene: TRBV7-3; D gene: -; J gene: TRBJ2-3; CDR3 protein: CASSAGMAGAGYTQYF
clone size: few; V gene: TRBV20-1; D gene: -; J gene: TRBJ1-2; CDR3 protein: CSATGGVLDGYTF
clone size: few; V gene: TRBV7-2; D gene: TRBD1; J gene: TRBJ1-2; CDR3 protein: CASSTRTGINYGYTF